Listed here are 19 T cell receptor beta chains from one sample, sequenced in a study of T-cell reconstitution after alpha-beta-depleted transplantation in children. TCRbeta library construction was performed incorporating unique molecular identifiers. TCRdb called the PCR reads again in MiXCR, with one record for every CDR3 protein. The data show around 450,000 distinct CDR3 sequences, with around 16% seen just once and approximately 29% held by the top ten. Specimen: PBMCs, mostly from graft donor cells, collected 360 days after TCRalphabeta/CD19-depleted stem cell transplant. These receptors all stem from a boy in the first two years of life who had a stem cell transplant for Wiskott-Aldrich syndrome, so the T cells may come from the graft donor.

This clonotype turned up a few times. The chain carries TRBV7-2 and TRBJ1-3, with D tentatively TRBD1 (5 bases). The V gene lost 2 bases and the J gene lost 4 bases, with 15 bases spanning the gap. CDR1 is SGHTA, CDR2 FQGNSA, per germline. The length of the CDR3 is 16 residues. CDR3 protein: CASSLRRKGRGNTIYF. CDR3 DNA sequence: TGTGCCAGCAGCTTAAGAAGAAAGGGGCGGGGAAACACCATATATTTT.

There are many counts of this clonotype. The rearrangement joins TRBV10-3 to TRBJ2-3; D unresolved. This CDR3 comprises 11 residues. V lost 5 bases and J lost 2, with 2 bases in between. Germline V lookup: CDR1 ENHRY, CDR2 SYGVKD. The CDR3 loop is CAISNTDTQYF. The CDR3 DNA reads as TGTGCCATCAGTAACACAGATACGCAGTATTTT.

There are a few counts of this clonotype. The chain employs TRBV7-2 and TRBJ1-2; TRBD1 agrees at 8 bases. Per germline, CDR1 SGHTA and CDR2 FQGNSA. V was pared by 7 bases and J by 7 bases, with 17 bases of the junction left unmatched. CDR3 length equals 16 residues. The CDR3: CASNDRPTGARGGYTF. CDR3 in DNA: TGTGCCAGCAACGATAGACCGACAGGGGCCCGAGGTGGCTACACCTTC. Looking up the rest from reference TRBV7-2 and TRBJ1-2 gives the full variable domain: GAGVSQSPSNKVTEKGKDVELRCDPISGHTALYWYRQSLGQGLEFLIYFQGNSAPDKSGLPSDRFSAERTGGSVSTLTIQRTQQEDSAVYLCASNDRPTGARGGYTFGSGTRLTVV.

The chain uses TRBV27 and TRBJ2-7; D not resolved. The CDR3 covers 14 residues. Trimming pared 6 bases from V and 3 bases from J, leaving 15 bases between. CDR1 and CDR2 (germline): MNHEY, SMNVEV (reference sequence). The CDR3 sequence is CASSRTRMVYEQYF. CDR3 in DNA: TGTGCCAGCAGCCGAACTCGAATGGTCTACGAGCAGTACTTC.

This clonotype was picked up many times. The chain has TRBV5-1 and TRBJ2-5; D uncertain. V was pared by 3 bases and J by 4 bases, with 7 bases between. This CDR3 has 12 residues. Germline V gene data show CDR1 as SGHRS and CDR2 as YFSETQ. The CDR3 DNA is TGCGCCAGCAGCTCTTCCATAGAGACCCAGTACTTC. It specifies CASSSSIETQYF.

The V call is TRBV10-1, the J call TRBJ2-3; 9 bases line up with TRBD2. This CDR3 has 16 amino acids. The germline V gene has CDR1 WNHNN and CDR2 SYGVQD (reference sequence). Germline trimming cut 2 bases from V and 6 bases from J; bases unmatched to any gene: 9. CDR3 nucleotides: TGCGCCAGCAGTGAGACCGGAGCGGGGGGTTGGGATACGCAGTATTTT. Amino acid sequence: CASSETGAGGWDTQYF.

The V and J genes are TRBV11-3 and TRBJ2-1, with 13 nucleotides matching TRBD2. Germline V gene sequence: CDR1 SGHNT, CDR2 YENEEA. The J segment lost 4 bases and the V segment lost 5 bases, leaving 5 bases of the junction unmatched. This CDR3 spans 16 amino acids. CDR3 protein: CASSLGLAGRYNEQFF. In DNA, the CDR3 is TGTGCCAGCAGCCTGGGACTAGCGGGACGTTACAATGAGCAGTTCTTC.

The rearrangement uses TRBV20-1 and TRBJ1-2, with 11 bases lining up with TRBD1. This CDR3 has 14 amino acids. Germline CDR1 reads DFQATT; CDR2 reads SNEGSKA (reference sequence). Losses at the gene ends were 2 bases for V and 8 bases for J; bases not matched to a gene: 7. The CDR3 sequence: CSARTGTGGNGYTF. The CDR3 DNA follows: TGCAGTGCTAGAACCGGGACAGGGGGGAACGGCTACACCTTC.

In this sample, this clonotype turned up many times. V gene TRBV7-8 combines with J gene TRBJ2-5; D might be TRBD2 (6 bases). V was pared by 3 bases and J by 5 bases, with 13 bases between. The germline gives CDR1 SGHVS, CDR2 FQNEAQ. The CDR3 runs to 14 residues. CDR3 nucleotide sequence: TGTGCCAGCAGCTTGGGGGGACTTATGGAGACCCAGTACTTC. Protein product: CASSLGGLMETQYF.

The V call is TRBV5-1, the J call TRBJ2-1; TRBD2 matches at 16 bases. Trimming at V came to 4 bases and at J to 10 bases, leaving 5 bases not matched to a gene. Germline CDR1 is SGHRS and CDR2 is YFSETQ. CDR3 length: 15 residues. CDR3 DNA: TGCGCCAGCAGCCAGGGACTAGCGGGGGGGTCCGAGCAGTTCTTC. Its translation: CASSQGLAGGSEQFF. The whole variable domain, remainder taken from reference TRBV5-1 and TRBJ2-1, is KAGVTQTPRYLIKTRGQQVTLSCSPISGHRSVSWYQQTPGQGLQFLFEYFSETQRNKGNFPGRFSGRQFSNSRSEMNVSTLELGDSALYLCASSQGLAGGSEQFFGPGTRLTVL.

This sequence joins TRBV24-1 and TRBJ2-1; 8 bases are a match to TRBD1. With V trimmed by 1 base and J by 3 bases, 1 base remained unmatched. The CDR3 runs 15 residues. The V gene's germline CDR1 is KGHDR and CDR2 SFDVKD. The CDR3 nucleotides are TGTGCCACCAGTGATTTAACAGGGGGCTACAATGAGCAGTTCTTC. This gives the protein CATSDLTGGYNEQFF.

This clonotype has more than one count but fewer than ten. V gene TRBV12-3 or TRBV12-4 combines with J gene TRBJ2-1, with 12 positions matching TRBD1. This CDR3 has 15 amino acids. The trim removed 5 bases at V and 12 bases at J, leaving 11 bases unmatched. CDR3 residues: CASSIGDRGRRGQFF. The CDR3 nucleotides are TGTGCCAGCAGTATAGGGGACAGGGGGCGCAGGGGGCAGTTCTTC.

This clonotype is deemed medium-sized (0.01 to 0.1%). V and J are TRBV7-2 and TRBJ2-7; 7 positions match TRBD1. The CDR3 runs 17 residues. Germline assignment: CDR1 SGHTA and CDR2 FQGNSA. After removal of 1 base from V and 0 bases from J, the junction contained 9 bases not matched to a gene. The CDR3 region has the DNA TGTGCCAGCAGCTTAGTGAAGGGGGCAGGAAACTCCTACGAGCAGTACTTC. It codes for CASSLVKGAGNSYEQYF.

This clonotype has more than one count but fewer than ten. The CDR3 loop is CASSQAGQKETQYF. The CDR3 DNA reads TGTGCCAGCAGCCAGGCTGGACAGAAAGAGACCCAGTACTTC. This chain connects TRBV4-2 to TRBJ2-5; a possible D gene is TRBD1 (6 bases). The CDR3 is 14 residues long. V was pared by 3 bases and J by 3 bases, with 11 bases between. Per the germline V gene, CDR1 is LGHNA and CDR2 is YNFKEQ.

The chain is built from TRBV12-3 or TRBV12-4 and TRBJ1-5, with D tentatively TRBD1 (5 bases). The V gene lost 7 bases and the J gene lost 1 base, with 17 bases spanning the gap. The length of the CDR3 is 16 residues. CDR3 protein: CASNDQGVLSNQPQHF. DNA for the CDR3: TGTGCCAGCAACGACCAAGGGGTTTTGAGCAATCAGCCCCAGCATTTT.

J is TRBJ2-1 and V is TRBV11-3, with 7 bases identical to TRBD1. The CDR3 runs 16 residues. The germline V gene has CDR1 SGHNT and CDR2 YENEEA. After removal of 0 bases from V and 2 bases from J, the junction contained 4 bases not matched to a gene. The CDR3 nucleotides are TGTGCCAGCAGCTTAGATGGGACAGAGGCCTACAATGAGCAGTTCTTC. This translates into CASSLDGTEAYNEQFF.

This clonotype occurred a few times. V is TRBV28 and J is TRBJ2-1; D gene ambiguous. The CDR3 has 12 residues. The germline V gene encodes CDR1 MDHEN and CDR2 SYDVKM. Between the trimmed V and J ends, which lost 3 bases and 7 bases, there was a span of 7 bases. CDR3 sequence reads: CASSFVGNEQFF. The CDR3, as DNA: TGTGCCAGCAGTTTTGTCGGGAATGAGCAGTTCTTC.

This clonotype was detected only a few times. The chain employs TRBV29-1 and TRBJ2-1, with TRBD2 matching 15 bases. The J segment lost 0 bases and the V segment lost 5 bases, leaving 8 bases of the junction unmatched. CDR3 length: 18 amino acids. Germline CDR1 is SQVTM and CDR2 is ANQGSEA. CDR3 sequence reads: CSVPGLAGGQGSYNEQFF. CDR3 bases: TGCAGCGTTCCAGGACTAGCGGGGGGGCAGGGCTCCTACAATGAGCAGTTCTTC.

This clonotype was detected only a few times. The CDR3 here is CSVAPGRVGDTQYF. The CDR3 DNA sequence: TGCAGCGTAGCACCGGGACGGGTGGGAGATACGCAGTATTTT. The chain couples TRBV29-1 to TRBJ2-3; D possibly uses TRBD1 or TRBD2 (5 bases each). Per the germline V gene, CDR1 is SQVTM and CDR2 is ANQGSEA. Deletions cut 6 bases from V and 5 bases from J, with 18 bases between. The CDR3 runs to 14 residues.